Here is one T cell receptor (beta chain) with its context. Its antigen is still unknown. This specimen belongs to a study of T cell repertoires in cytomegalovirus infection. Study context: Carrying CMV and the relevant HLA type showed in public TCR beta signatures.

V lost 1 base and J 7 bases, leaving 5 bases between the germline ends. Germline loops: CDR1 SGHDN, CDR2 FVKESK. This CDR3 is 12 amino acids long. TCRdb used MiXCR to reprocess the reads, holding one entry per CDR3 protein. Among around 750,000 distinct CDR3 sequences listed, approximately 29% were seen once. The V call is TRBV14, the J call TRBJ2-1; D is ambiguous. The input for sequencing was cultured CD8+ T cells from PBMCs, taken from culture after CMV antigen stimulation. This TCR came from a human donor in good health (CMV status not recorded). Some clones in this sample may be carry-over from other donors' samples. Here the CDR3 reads CASSQGVNEQFF. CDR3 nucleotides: TGTGCCAGCAGCCAAGGAGTTAATGAGCAGTTCTTC.